Reported below is one T cell receptor (beta chain). Looked up from germline, CDR1 is SGHVS and CDR2 is FNYEAQ. Trimming took 5 bases from V and 5 from J; bases not matched to a gene: 4. The CDR3 loop spans 13 amino acids. Only in-frame clones appear in the TCRdb table, and some are missing; sequencing was by immunoSEQ multiplex PCR. The sample has under 2,000,000 clones, approximately 94% seen once. These data come from a study of shared clonotypes between healthy human individuals. CD45RO-negative CD8 cells positively selected for CCR7 made up the naive population, which excluded terminally differentiated effector memory CD45RA+ cells.

The TCR was taken from a man between 18 and 29 years old in good health. Sequenced material: naive CD8+ T cells sorted from blood. This rearrangement joins TRBV7-6 to TRBJ1-1; 8 bases fit TRBD1. CDR3 nucleotide sequence: TGTGCCAGCAGCCAATACAGGGGGACTGAAGCTTTCTTT. Its translation: CASSQYRGTEAFF.